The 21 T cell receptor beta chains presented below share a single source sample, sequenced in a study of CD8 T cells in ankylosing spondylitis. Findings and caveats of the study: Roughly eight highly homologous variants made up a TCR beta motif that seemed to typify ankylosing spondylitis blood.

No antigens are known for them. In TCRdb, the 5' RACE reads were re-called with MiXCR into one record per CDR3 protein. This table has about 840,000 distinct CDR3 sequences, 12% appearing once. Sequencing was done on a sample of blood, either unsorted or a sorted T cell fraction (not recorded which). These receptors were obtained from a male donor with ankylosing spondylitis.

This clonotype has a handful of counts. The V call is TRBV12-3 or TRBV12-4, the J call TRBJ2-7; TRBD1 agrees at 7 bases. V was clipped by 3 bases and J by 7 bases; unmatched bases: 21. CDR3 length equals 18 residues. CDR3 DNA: TGTGCCAGCAGTTTCGGAACAGGGGCGCGATTGTTGGCTCGGGAGCAGTACTTC. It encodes CASSFGTGARLLAREQYF.

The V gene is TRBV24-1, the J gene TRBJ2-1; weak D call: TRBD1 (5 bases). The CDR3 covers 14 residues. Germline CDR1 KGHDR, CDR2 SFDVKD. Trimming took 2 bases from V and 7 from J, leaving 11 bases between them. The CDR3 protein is CATSDWQGRNEQFF. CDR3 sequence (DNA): TGTGCCACCAGTGATTGGCAGGGCCGGAATGAGCAGTTCTTC.

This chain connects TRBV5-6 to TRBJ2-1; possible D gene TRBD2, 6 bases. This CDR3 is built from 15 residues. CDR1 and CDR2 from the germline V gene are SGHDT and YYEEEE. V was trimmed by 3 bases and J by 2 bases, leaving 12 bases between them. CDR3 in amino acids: CASSSPRTTYNEQFF. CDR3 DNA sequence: TGTGCCAGCAGCTCGCCCCGGACTACCTACAATGAGCAGTTCTTC. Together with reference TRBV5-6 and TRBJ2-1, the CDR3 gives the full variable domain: DAGVTQSPTHLIKTRGQQVTLRCSPKSGHDTVSWYQQALGQGPQFIFQYYEEEERQRGNFPDRFSGHQFPNYSSELNVNALLLGDSALYLCASSSPRTTYNEQFFGPGTRLTVL.

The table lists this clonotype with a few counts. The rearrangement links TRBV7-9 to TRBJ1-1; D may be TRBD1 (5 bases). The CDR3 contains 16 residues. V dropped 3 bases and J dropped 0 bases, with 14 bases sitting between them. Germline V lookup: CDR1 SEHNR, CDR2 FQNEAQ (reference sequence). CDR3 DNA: TGTGCCAGCAGCTTCGGTGCAGGGTTGTTGAACACTGAAGCTTTCTTT. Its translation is CASSFGAGLLNTEAFF. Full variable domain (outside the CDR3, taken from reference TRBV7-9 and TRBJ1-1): DTGVSQNPRHKITKRGQNVTFRCDPISEHNRLYWYRQTLGQGPEFLTYFQNEAQLEKSRLLSDRFSAERPKGSFSTLEIQRTEQGDSAMYLCASSFGAGLLNTEAFFGQGTRLTVV.

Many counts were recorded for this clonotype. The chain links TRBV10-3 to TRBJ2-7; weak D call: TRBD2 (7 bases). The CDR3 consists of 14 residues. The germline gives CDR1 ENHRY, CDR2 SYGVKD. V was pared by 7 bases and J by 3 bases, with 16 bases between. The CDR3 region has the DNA TGTGCCATCAAGGTTTGGGAGGGGGGCTACGAGCAGTACTTC. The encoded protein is CAIKVWEGGYEQYF.

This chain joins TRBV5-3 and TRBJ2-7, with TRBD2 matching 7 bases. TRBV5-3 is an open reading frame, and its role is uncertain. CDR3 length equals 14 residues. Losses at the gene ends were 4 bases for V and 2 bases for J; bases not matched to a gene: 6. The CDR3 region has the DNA TGTGCCAGAAGCCCCTTGGGGGGGACCTACGAGCAGTACTTC. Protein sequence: CARSPLGGTYEQYF.

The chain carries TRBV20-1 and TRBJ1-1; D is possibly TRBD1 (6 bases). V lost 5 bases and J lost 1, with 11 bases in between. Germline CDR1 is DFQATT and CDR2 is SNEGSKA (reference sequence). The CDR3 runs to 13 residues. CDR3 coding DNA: TGCAGTGCTGTCAGGGGTCCGAACACTGAAGCTTTCTTT. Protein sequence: CSAVRGPNTEAFF.

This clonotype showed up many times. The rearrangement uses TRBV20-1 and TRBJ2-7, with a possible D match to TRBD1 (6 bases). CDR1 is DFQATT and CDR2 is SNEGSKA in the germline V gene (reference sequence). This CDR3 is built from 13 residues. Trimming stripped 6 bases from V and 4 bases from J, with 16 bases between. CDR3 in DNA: TGCAGTGCCGCCGGGACACACACATACGAGCAGTACTTC. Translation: CSAAGTHTYEQYF.

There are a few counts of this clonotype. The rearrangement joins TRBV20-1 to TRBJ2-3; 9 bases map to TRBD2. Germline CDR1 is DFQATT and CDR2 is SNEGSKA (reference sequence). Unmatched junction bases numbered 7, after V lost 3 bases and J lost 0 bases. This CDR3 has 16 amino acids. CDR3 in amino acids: CSARASGNPSTDTQYF. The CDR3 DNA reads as TGCAGTGCTAGGGCTAGCGGGAACCCTAGCACAGATACGCAGTATTTT.

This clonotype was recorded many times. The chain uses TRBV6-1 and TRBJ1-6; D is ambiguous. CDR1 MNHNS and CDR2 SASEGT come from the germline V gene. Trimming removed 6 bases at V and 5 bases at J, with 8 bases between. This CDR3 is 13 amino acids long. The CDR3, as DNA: TGTGCCAGCAGCAACCCCCATAATTCACCCCTCCACTTT. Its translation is CASSNPHNSPLHF.

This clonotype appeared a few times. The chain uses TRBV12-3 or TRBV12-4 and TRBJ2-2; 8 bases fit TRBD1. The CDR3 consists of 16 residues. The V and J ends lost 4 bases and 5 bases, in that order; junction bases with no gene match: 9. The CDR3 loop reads CASSSPHRQGTGELFF. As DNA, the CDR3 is TGTGCCAGCAGTTCCCCCCATAGACAGGGGACCGGGGAGCTGTTTTTT.

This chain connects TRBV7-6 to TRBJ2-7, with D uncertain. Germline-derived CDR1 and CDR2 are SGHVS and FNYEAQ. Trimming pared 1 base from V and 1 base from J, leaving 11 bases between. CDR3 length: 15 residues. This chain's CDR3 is CASSLESSTSYEQYF. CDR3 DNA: TGTGCCAGCAGCTTAGAGAGCTCTACTTCCTACGAGCAGTACTTC.

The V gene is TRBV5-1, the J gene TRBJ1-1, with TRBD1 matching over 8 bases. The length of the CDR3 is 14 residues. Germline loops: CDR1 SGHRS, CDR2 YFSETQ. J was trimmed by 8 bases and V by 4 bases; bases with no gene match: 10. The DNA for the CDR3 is TGCGCCAGCAGCCGGAACCCAGGGGGCTCGGAAGCTTTCTTT. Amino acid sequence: CASSRNPGGSEAFF.

The chain's CDR3 is CASSPNRAKSQNTEAFF. The CDR3 DNA reads as TGTGCCAGCAGCCCCAATCGTGCCAAGTCACAGAACACTGAAGCTTTCTTT. V and J are TRBV7-9 and TRBJ1-1; no clear D. Germline V lookup: CDR1 SEHNR, CDR2 FQNEAQ (reference sequence). This CDR3 contains 17 residues. V lost 5 bases to trimming and J lost 1 base, with 20 bases between them.

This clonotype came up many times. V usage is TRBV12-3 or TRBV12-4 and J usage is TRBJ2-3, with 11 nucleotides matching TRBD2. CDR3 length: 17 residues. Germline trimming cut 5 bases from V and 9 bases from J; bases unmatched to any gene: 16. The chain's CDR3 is CASSPALAGGFEATQYF. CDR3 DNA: TGTGCCAGCAGTCCTGCGCTAGCGGGGGGCTTTGAAGCCACGCAGTATTTT.

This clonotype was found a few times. The CDR3 spells CASSSTGVNEQYF. The CDR3 DNA reads as TGTGCCAGCAGCTCCACAGGGGTCAACGAGCAGTACTTC. This rearrangement joins TRBV28 to TRBJ2-7; 7 bases are shared with TRBD1. CDR3 size: 13 residues. V lost 6 bases, J lost 5 bases, and 7 bases stayed unmatched. In germline, CDR1 is MDHEN, CDR2 SYDVKM.

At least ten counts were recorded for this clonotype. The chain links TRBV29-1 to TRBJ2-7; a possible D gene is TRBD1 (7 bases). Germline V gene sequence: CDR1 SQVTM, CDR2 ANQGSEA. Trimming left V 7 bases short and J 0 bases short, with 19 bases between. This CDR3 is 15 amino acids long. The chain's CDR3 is CSEEGQGEPSYEQYF. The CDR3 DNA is TGCAGCGAGGAGGGGCAGGGGGAACCCTCCTACGAGCAGTACTTC.

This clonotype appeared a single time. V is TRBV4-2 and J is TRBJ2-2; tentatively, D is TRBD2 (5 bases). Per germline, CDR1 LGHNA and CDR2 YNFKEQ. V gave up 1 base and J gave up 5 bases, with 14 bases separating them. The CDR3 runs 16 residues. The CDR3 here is CASSQGGDGRTGELFF. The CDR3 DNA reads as TGTGCCAGCAGCCAAGGGGGAGATGGTAGGACCGGGGAGCTGTTTTTT.

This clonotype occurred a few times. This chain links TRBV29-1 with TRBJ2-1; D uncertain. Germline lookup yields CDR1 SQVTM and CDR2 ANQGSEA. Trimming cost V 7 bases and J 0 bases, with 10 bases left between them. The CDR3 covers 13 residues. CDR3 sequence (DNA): TGCAGCGCCACGGTCCGCTCCTACAATGAGCAGTTCTTC. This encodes CSATVRSYNEQFF.

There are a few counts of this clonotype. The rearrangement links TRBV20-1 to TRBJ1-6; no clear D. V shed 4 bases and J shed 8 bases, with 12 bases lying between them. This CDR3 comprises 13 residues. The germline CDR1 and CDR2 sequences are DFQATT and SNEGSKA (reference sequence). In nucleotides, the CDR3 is TGCAGTGCTACACCAGGCCAGGATTCACCCCTCCACTTT. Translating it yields CSATPGQDSPLHF.

The CDR3 loop is CSASIHRVYEQYF. CDR3 bases: TGCAGTGCGTCAATCCACAGGGTCTACGAGCAGTACTTC. The chain recombines TRBV20-1 with TRBJ2-7; weak D call: TRBD1 (6 bases). V lost 6 bases and J lost 3, with 15 bases in between. Germline CDR1 reads DFQATT; CDR2 reads SNEGSKA (reference sequence). CDR3 length: 13 amino acids.